This T cell receptor (beta chain) was documented in a study of blood T cell repertoires in COVID-19. About the research overall: The analysed material was cDNA or gDNA that came from T cells, B-cell-depleted T cells, or PBMCs.

The method was immunoSEQ multiplex PCR; TCRdb's version includes in-frame clones alone and lacks a portion of them. The sample lists 150,000 or so clones, around 82% seen once, with approximately 6% in the top ten. Participant-given clinical history determined each cohort assignment. All recovered Cohort 3 donors got two negative PCRs, got clearance, or saw symptom resolution. The source is a woman in her forties or fifties who had recovered from COVID-19. The specimen sequenced was PBMCs or T cells enriched from blood (not recorded which).

As DNA, the CDR3 is TGTGCCAGCAGCCCTTACAGGGCCCAGTACTTC. Translating it yields CASSPYRAQYF. The chain is built from TRBV2 and TRBJ2-5; perhaps TRBD1 as D (6 bases). This CDR3 is built from 11 residues. CDR1 SNHLY and CDR2 FYNNEI come from the germline V gene. V was cut by 6 bases and J by 9 bases, with 11 bases left in between.